One and the same sample provided the 8 T cell receptor beta chains below, sequenced in a study of blood T cell repertoires in COVID-19. Sequencing was performed with immunoSEQ multiplex PCR; in TCRdb, only in-frame clones are kept and a portion is missing. The sample yields roughly 190,000 clones, about 80% seen once. The sequenced sample was peripheral blood. The receptor set was obtained from a woman aged 45-59 years with active or convalescent COVID-19.

This sequence joins TRBV7-3 and TRBJ2-7; the D gene is possibly TRBD2 (5 bases). The CDR3 is 15 amino acids. Looked up from germline, CDR1 is SGHTA and CDR2 is FQGTGA. V was clipped by 2 bases and J by 2 bases, with 13 bases between them. CDR3: CASSLDAGHPYEQYF. In DNA form, the CDR3 reads TGTGCCAGCAGCTTAGATGCGGGTCACCCCTACGAGCAGTACTTC.

The chain combines TRBV4-2 with TRBJ2-7, with 9 bases that match TRBD2. This CDR3 is 15 amino acids long. V dropped 4 bases and J dropped 3; count of bases not matched to a gene: 7. From germline, CDR1 is LGHNA and CDR2 YNFKEQ. The CDR3 DNA reads TGTGCCAGCAGCCCCTCTGGGCGGGGGGGCTACGAGCAGTACTTC. It yields the protein CASSPSGRGGYEQYF.

The V gene is TRBV9, the J gene TRBJ1-6; D is perhaps TRBD1 (6 bases). V was shortened by 3 bases and J by 8 bases, with 15 bases between the two germline ends. The CDR3 totals 15 residues. The germline CDR1 and CDR2 sequences are SGDLS and YYNGEE. The CDR3 loop reads CASSGTQGFDSPLHF. DNA for the CDR3: TGTGCCAGCAGCGGAACGCAGGGGTTCGATTCACCCCTCCACTTT.

This clone was picked up one time. The genes are TRBV30 and TRBJ1-2; the match to TRBD1 covers 10 bases. Germline V gives CDR1 GTSNPN, CDR2 SVGIG (reference sequence). The CDR3 runs to 14 residues. Trimming cost V 5 bases and J 2 bases; bases outside gene matches: 5. In nucleotides, the CDR3 is TGTGCCTGGCTCGACAGGGGGCGCAACTATGGCTACACCTTC. Amino acids: CAWLDRGRNYGYTF.

The V gene is TRBV12-5, the J gene TRBJ1-1; no clear D. The V end lost 1 base, the J end lost 3 bases, and 6 bases lay between the germline ends. From germline, CDR1 is LGHNT and CDR2 FRNRAP. CDR3 size: 13 residues. The CDR3 is CASGLEQYTEAFF. The CDR3 DNA is TGTGCTAGTGGTTTGGAACAGTACACTGAAGCTTTCTTT.

The rearrangement uses TRBV28 and TRBJ1-2; possibly TRBD1 for D (6 bases). V dropped 2 bases and J dropped 8 bases, with 15 bases sitting between them. This CDR3 spans 14 amino acids. CDR1 MDHEN and CDR2 SYDVKM come from the germline V gene. CDR3 region: CASSLGGAVRGYTF. The CDR3 DNA reads as TGTGCCAGCAGTTTAGGGGGGGCAGTTCGAGGCTACACCTTC.

The chain couples TRBV29-1 to TRBJ1-4; D is unresolved. This CDR3 is 13 amino acids long. The V gene lost 4 bases and the J gene lost 3 bases, with 9 bases spanning the gap. The germline gives CDR1 SQVTM, CDR2 ANQGSEA. The CDR3 region has the DNA TGCAGCGTTGGGAATGCGGCTAATGAAAAACTGTTTTTT. Translated: CSVGNAANEKLFF.

This clone came up a few times. The chain carries TRBV7-9 and TRBJ1-2; no clear D. Germline V gene lookup returns CDR1 SEHNR and CDR2 FQNEAQ (reference sequence). The CDR3 totals 15 residues. V was clipped by 7 bases and J by 4 bases, with 19 bases between them. CDR3 amino acids: CASTPPSPGGYGYTF. CDR3 DNA: TGTGCCAGCACCCCACCCTCCCCGGGAGGCTATGGCTACACCTTC.